This paragraph reports one T cell receptor (beta chain). How the authors handled the data: Estimation of nucleated cell counts was performed using reference gene primer amplification. Method: immunoSEQ multiplex PCR; TCRdb's copy keeps in-frame clones and lacks some. V and J calls plus clone size are reproduced from that table; the DNA served to infer D and trimming. The sample lists 150,000 to 200,000 clones; roughly 78% were seen once. The data were taken from a study of blood T cell repertoires in COVID-19. For the study at large: Acute-phase and convalescent COVID-19 samples originated in the United States, Italy and Spain. Sources were T cells, B-cell-depleted T cells, or PBMCs; the material itself was cDNA or gDNA.

V lost 2 bases to trimming and J lost 4 bases, with 7 bases between them. The V gene's germline CDR1 is LGHNA and CDR2 YNFKEQ. The CDR3 length is 13 residues. The chain employs TRBV4-2 and TRBJ2-3; the D is unclear. The TCR sequence derives from a man aged 70 or older with active or convalescent COVID-19. The sample taken for sequencing was peripheral blood. The CDR3 reads CASSQTMADTQYF. In DNA, the CDR3 is TGTGCCAGCAGCCAAACTATGGCAGATACGCAGTATTTT.